A selection of T cell receptor beta chains follows, all from one sample in a study of blood T cell repertoires in COVID-19. Assay used: immunoSEQ multiplex PCR; TCRdb lists only in-frame clones, some missing. In the table there are around 36,000 clones, 83% of which are singletons. The sequencing sample was made of peripheral blood. The source is a man between 45 and 60 years old with acute or convalescent COVID-19. CDR3s leave out the opening cysteine and the closing phenylalanine or tryptophan.

j_call v_call cdr3_aa
TRBJ2-7 TRBV18 ASSPDRATYEQY
TRBJ1-1 TRBV10-3 AISFDTKNTEAF
TRBJ1-2 TRBV29-1 SVEDRQGYGYT
TRBJ1-1 TRBV28 ASRPPGDRISAF
TRBJ1-2 TRBV5-1 ASSLANRGRGYT
TRBJ2-4 TRBV5-1 ASQRTSGRVSSKNIQY
TRBJ2-2 TRBV10-3 AAAGTANTGELF
TRBJ2-5 TRBV5-4 ASSSQGGQETQY
TRBJ2-1 TRBV2 ASRTSGRVGSYNEQF
TRBJ2-5 TRBV19 ASRRQGATETQY
TRBJ2-2 TRBV10-2 ASRDRNTGELF
TRBJ2-3 TRBV10-1 ASSGAQGQLSTDTQY
TRBJ2-1 TRBV19 ASSFQVDEQF
TRBJ1-3 TRBV27 ASSLYRGNTIY
TRBJ1-1 TRBV5-1 ASSLIQKPTEAF
TRBJ2-1 TRBV11-2 ASSSRLAGGYNEQF
TRBJ2-6 TRBV28 ASSQTGENVLT
TRBJ2-3 TRBV11-2 ASSSGLAAVTDTQY
TRBJ1-6 TRBV5-6 ASSWGQYNSPLH
TRBJ2-7 TRBV5-1 ASSSGNTYEQY
TRBJ2-3 TRBV6-4 ASSETGGSTDTQY
TRBJ1-2 TRBV30 ATFPGDHT
TRBJ2-7 TRBV21-1 ASSSPGDRSSYEQY
TRBJ2-1 TRBV9 ASSVVSGGYNEQF
TRBJ2-1 TRBV5-1 ASSLAGGPGEQF
TRBJ1-5 TRBV3-1/TRBV3-2 ASSTGGTGIQPQH
TRBJ1-2 TRBV27 ASAGNYGYT
TRBJ1-1 TRBV29-1 SAQWNRGWTEAF
TRBJ1-3 TRBV7-8 ASSLAMTGQISGNTIY
TRBJ2-5 TRBV29-1 SVGTGLETQY
TRBJ1-2 TRBV6-1 ASSEARPRGGYT
TRBJ1-2 TRBV4-1 ASSQEGIYRGGYT
TRBJ2-4 TRBV28 ASSKGQPLAKNIQY
TRBJ1-2 TRBV12-3/TRBV12-4 ASSARQLGGYT
TRBJ2-1 TRBV30 AWSVGDRGLGEQF
TRBJ1-2 TRBV9 ASSAPGQNNYGYT
TRBJ1-5 TRBV19 ASSTADRVERPQH
TRBJ1-6 TRBV9 ASSATGSYNSPLH
TRBJ1-2 TRBV7-9 ASSYRQGYGYT
TRBJ2-2 TRBV2 ASRIPGQSTGELF
TRBJ2-1 TRBV4-1 ASSQVALIAANEQF
TRBJ2-5 TRBV5-4 ASSLAGGQETQY
TRBJ2-1 TRBV28 ASSSPAGGPNEQF